The present TCR beta chain was sequenced within a study of blood T cells in healthy people across ages. For the study at large: The template switching approach captured approximately one barcoded beta molecule for every two T cells.

Combining a sample-barcoded 5' primer with a J-beta primer mix, a second PCR ran for 7 to 11 cycles. Researchers report that a template-switch adaptor with 12 random nucleotides tagged each cDNA molecule. In TCRdb, the 5' RACE reads were re-called with MiXCR into one record per CDR3 protein. This table has approximately 1,100,000 distinct CDR3 sequences, more than 35% appearing once. The study, taken as a whole, reports: With donor CMV status unknown, expanded clonotype changes were possibly confounded.

A note on this clonotype: What it recognizes is unknown. Germline and junction disagree at one end, which may indicate a read error.

The clonotype was recovered from a woman aged 55-69 years in good health. The sample consisted of blood.

CDR3 sequence (DNA): TGCGCCATCAGCCAAGATAGGGGGGATCTCGAGCAGTACTTC. Translation: CAISQDRGDLEQYF. The chain links TRBV4-1 to TRBJ2-5; the D call may be TRBD1 or TRBD2 (6 bases each). The J call may be mistaken, given a closer DNA end match to TRBJ2-7. Germline loops: CDR1 MGHRA, CDR2 YSYEKL. This CDR3 is built from 14 residues.